The T cell receptor (beta chain) under discussion was sequenced for a study of control samples from healthy donors and cancer patients. Germline loops: CDR1 KGHSH, CDR2 LQKENI. Trimming left V 2 bases short and J 2 bases short, with 11 bases between. There are 15 residues in the CDR3. Clones were read by immunoSEQ multiplex PCR, and TCRdb kept only the in-frame ones, dropping some. This repertoire shows 100,000 or so clones, approximately 89% found once; its top ten account for around 0.9%. This chain links TRBV18 with TRBJ2-3, with D perhaps given as TRBD1 or TRBD2 (5 bases each). The source of this sequence is a woman in her 30s in good health. The sequencing input was blood. In nucleotides, the CDR3 is TGTGCCAGCTCACCAGACGGGGCCACCACAGATACGCAGTATTTT. Residues: CASSPDGATTDTQYF.